The rows below give T cell receptor beta chains drawn from one sample of a study of T cells in Graves' hyperthyroidism and ophthalmopathy. TCRdb re-analysed the multiplex PCR reads in MiXCR, keeping a single row per CDR3 protein. The table records about 400,000 distinct CDR3 sequences, approximately 15% of them present only once. Sequenced: blood. The receptor source for this set is a woman between 18 and 29 years old with Graves' hyperthyroidism that later progressed to Graves' ophthalmopathy. CDR3s include the opening cysteine and the closing phenylalanine or tryptophan. Fields, in order: V gene, D gene, clone size, J gene, CDR3 DNA, CDR3 protein. The D gene is left open where the match is weak. Only some rows state a clone size, as once, few, many or a class for expanded clones.

TRBV7-2	-	many	TRBJ2-2	TGTGCCAGCAGCTTGGGTAGCGCGAACACCGGGGAGCTGTTTTTT	CASSLGSANTGELFF
TRBV4-2	TRBD2	-	TRBJ2-1	TGTGCCAGCAGCCAATTTGGACTAGCGGGAGCAGATGAGCAGTTCTTC	CASSQFGLAGADEQFF
TRBV27	-	many	TRBJ1-1	TGTGCCAGCAGCCCTGGCCTTTTTGGCACTGAAGCTTTCTTT	CASSPGLFGTEAFF
TRBV29-1	-	-	TRBJ2-5	TGCAGCGTAGGTGAAGAAGAGACCCAGTACTTC	CSVGEEETQYF
TRBV14	TRBD1	many	TRBJ1-1	TGTGCCAGCAGCCAAGCACGAGACAGGGGTTGGACTGAAGCTTTCTTT	CASSQARDRGWTEAFF
TRBV6-2/TRBV6-3	-	few	TRBJ2-7	TGTGCCAGCAGTTACCTAGACAGGAGAGCCTACGAGCAGTACTTC	CASSYLDRRAYEQYF
TRBV7-9	-	few	TRBJ2-7	TGTGCCAGCACCTCCGGACAGACTTCCTACGAGCAGTACTTC	CASTSGQTSYEQYF
TRBV10-3	-	-	TRBJ2-2	TGTGCCGTCCGGTACGGGGAAACCGGGGAGCTGTTTTTT	CAVRYGETGELFF
TRBV7-9	-	-	TRBJ2-3	TGTGCCAGCAGCTTAGCGCGTAGCACGAGGGGCGGAGATACGCAGTATTTT	CASSLARSTRGGDTQYF
TRBV19	TRBD1	few	TRBJ2-1	TGTGCCAGTAGCCTCCCGGGACAGGGGAATGAGCAGTTCTTC	CASSLPGQGNEQFF
TRBV5-4	TRBD1	-	TRBJ2-1	TGTGCCAGCAGCTGGGACAGGGGGCGCTTTGGATTGTATGAGCAGTTCTTC	CASSWDRGRFGLYEQFF
TRBV20-1	TRBD1	many	TRBJ1-2	TGCAGTGCTGGACAGGGGAACTATGGCTACACCTTC	CSAGQGNYGYTF
TRBV7-2	-	-	TRBJ1-1	TGTGCCAGCAGCTTATTCATATGGGCAGGGAGAGACTCTGAAGCTTTCTTT	CASSLFIWAGRDSEAFF
TRBV27	-	many	TRBJ2-6	TGTGCCAGCAGTTTGGAGTCATTTAGCTCTGGGGCCAACGTCCTGACTTTC	CASSLESFSSGANVLTF
TRBV6-2/TRBV6-3	-	many	TRBJ2-3	TGTGCCAGCAGCCCTCCCGGGCGAACGCAGTATTTT	CASSPPGRTQYF
TRBV7-9	-	-	TRBJ2-5	TGTGCCAGCAGCTTAAACAGCGCCCAAGAGACCCAGTACTTC	CASSLNSAQETQYF
TRBV20-1	-	-	TRBJ1-2	TGCAGTGCTAGAGGCGACGGGTATGGCTACACCTTC	CSARGDGYGYTF
TRBV5-1	-	many	TRBJ1-6	TGCGCCAGCAGCTCCGGACAGTGGAATTCACCCCTCCACTTT	CASSSGQWNSPLHF
TRBV5-6	TRBD1	few	TRBJ2-7	TGTGCCAGCAGGCCGCGGGACAGGGGCTACGAGCAGTACTTC	CASRPRDRGYEQYF
TRBV20-1	-	-	TRBJ2-6	TGCAGTGCTAGGAATACAGGGTATGGGGCCAACGTCCTGACTTTC	CSARNTGYGANVLTF
TRBV12-3/TRBV12-4	TRBD1	many	TRBJ2-7	TGTGCCAGCAGTTTAACGGCAGGGGGTATCTACGAGCAGTACTTC	CASSLTAGGIYEQYF
TRBV12-3/TRBV12-4	-	many	TRBJ2-2	TGTGCCAGCAGTTTATGGGATACCGGGGAGCTGTTTTTT	CASSLWDTGELFF
TRBV28	TRBD1	-	TRBJ1-5	TGTGCCAGCAGTTCCCTTCGGACAGGGAAGGATCAGCCCCAGCATTTT	CASSSLRTGKDQPQHF
TRBV3-1	TRBD2	many	TRBJ2-1	TGTGCCAGCAGCCAAGACTCGAGCGGGAGGGCCGGGAATGAGCAGTTCTTC	CASSQDSSGRAGNEQFF
TRBV7-9	TRBD1	few	TRBJ2-3	TGTGCCAGCAGCTTCCCGGACAGGGGACGCACAGATACGCAGTATTTT	CASSFPDRGRTDTQYF
TRBV27	-	many	TRBJ2-3	TGTGCCAGCAGTTCAGGTTTCCACACAGATACGCAGTATTTT	CASSSGFHTDTQYF
TRBV6-5	TRBD2	-	TRBJ2-7	TGTGCCAGCAGTTACGCTTCTAGCGGGATCTACGAGCAGTACTTC	CASSYASSGIYEQYF
TRBV7-3	-	many	TRBJ2-5	TGTGCCAGCAGCCTCCCCGGTAGTAAAGAGACCCAGTACTTC	CASSLPGSKETQYF
TRBV20-1	TRBD2	few	TRBJ2-3	TGCAGTGCTAAGCCGACGAGCGGGACTTCGACAGATACGCAGTATTTT	CSAKPTSGTSTDTQYF
TRBV20-1	-	many	TRBJ2-2	TGCAGTGCCTCCTGGGGGGGGGCGGGCACCGGGGAGCTGTTTTTT	CSASWGGAGTGELFF
TRBV3-1	TRBD1	many	TRBJ2-1	TGTGCCAGCAGCCCAGCACTGGGACAGGCCTACAATGAGCAGTTCTTC	CASSPALGQAYNEQFF
TRBV5-1	TRBD2	many	TRBJ2-2	TGCGCCAGCAGCTTGGGTCCTAGCGGCACCGGGGAGCTGTTTTTT	CASSLGPSGTGELFF
TRBV6-5	-	few	TRBJ2-6	TGTGCCAGCAGTTACTCGGGGTTTTCTGGGGCCAACGTCCTGACTTTC	CASSYSGFSGANVLTF
TRBV4-2	-	-	TRBJ1-1	TGTGCCAGCAGCCAAGACCACGGAAACACTGAAGCTTTCTTT	CASSQDHGNTEAFF
TRBV6-2/TRBV6-3	-	few	TRBJ2-3	TGTGCCAGCATGGGGTTTTCACGTCGCACAGATACGCAGTATTTT	CASMGFSRRTDTQYF
TRBV25-1	-	few	TRBJ1-1	TGTGCCAGCAGTGGAATTACCCAAGCTTTCTTT	CASSGITQAFF
TRBV4-2	-	-	TRBJ1-4	TGTGCCAGCAGCCATGACGAAAAACTGTTTTTT	CASSHDEKLFF
TRBV20-1	TRBD2	-	TRBJ2-5	TGCAGTGCTCCGACTAGCGGGAGGGAAGAGACCCAGTACTTC	CSAPTSGREETQYF
TRBV28	TRBD2	many	TRBJ2-7	TGTGCCAGCAGTTTCCCCCGACTAGCGGGAGTGTATCCGACCTCCTACGAGCAGTACTTC	CASSFPRLAGVYPTSYEQYF
TRBV2	TRBD1	many	TRBJ2-7	TGTGCCAGCAGTGGCAGGGGGCCCACCTACGAGCAGTACTTC	CASSGRGPTYEQYF
TRBV2	-	-	TRBJ2-5	TGTGCCAGCAGAACTAGCTTAGGGGAGGAGACCCAGTACTTC	CASRTSLGEETQYF
TRBV28	-	-	TRBJ1-2	TGTGCCAGCAGTTCCTCATTAACCTATGGCTACACCTTC	CASSSSLTYGYTF
TRBV13	-	-	TRBJ2-1	TGTGCCAGCAGCATCACAGGGCTCCACGAGCAGTTCTTC	CASSITGLHEQFF
TRBV4-1	TRBD2	-	TRBJ2-7	TGCGCCAGCAGCCAAAGGCCTACCGGGACTAGCGCCTCCTACGAGCAGTACTTC	CASSQRPTGTSASYEQYF
TRBV12-3/TRBV12-4	-	-	TRBJ1-1	TGTGCCAGCACCCAACAGCCGTTTGAAGCTTTCTTT	CASTQQPFEAFF